A single sample gave rise to the 29 T cell receptor beta chains below, sequenced in a study of blood T cell repertoires in COVID-19. This table comes from immunoSEQ multiplex PCR, and its TCRdb copy is limited to in-frame clones, with some not included. Altogether some 170,000 clones are present, roughly 80% being singletons, with the ten largest covering 2.5% to 3%. What was sequenced was peripheral blood. The receptor set was obtained from a man aged 70-80 years with acute or convalescent COVID-19.

The gene calls are TRBV2 and TRBJ1-6; the D gene is possibly TRBD1 (6 bases). CDR1 is SNHLY and CDR2 is FYNNEI in the germline V gene. CDR3 size: 15 residues. Trimming took off 2 bases at V and 10 bases at J, with 15 bases between the two ends. The CDR3 DNA follows: TGTGCCAGCAGTGAACTCCGACAGGAAACCTCACCCCTCCACTTT. Protein sequence: CASSELRQETSPLHF.

This chain uses TRBV19 with TRBJ2-3; tentative D call: TRBD1 (6 bases). Looked up from germline, CDR1 is LNHDA and CDR2 is SQIVND (reference sequence). This CDR3 has 12 amino acids. V was shortened by 7 bases and J by 4 bases, with 9 bases between the two germline ends. Written as DNA, the CDR3 is TGTGCCAGTACCAGGGGTCCAGATACGCAGTATTTT. Protein product: CASTRGPDTQYF.

The rearrangement joins TRBV5-6 to TRBJ1-6, with a tentative D call TRBD1 (6 bases). Germline V gene data show CDR1 as SGHDT and CDR2 as YYEEEE. The CDR3 has 15 residues. V gave up 4 bases and J gave up 1 base, with 9 bases separating them. The CDR3, as DNA: TGTGCCAGCAGCCCAGGGGTGTCCTATAATTCACCCCTCCACTTT. Amino acid sequence: CASSPGVSYNSPLHF.

The chain joins TRBV6-4 to TRBJ1-6; TRBD1 aligns across 10 bases. The CDR3 consists of 16 residues. V was pared by 3 bases and J by 8 bases, with 7 bases of the junction left unmatched. CDR1 MRHNA and CDR2 SNTAGT come from the germline V gene. The CDR3 loop is CASSETDRGRDSPLHF. For the CDR3, the DNA is TGTGCCAGCAGTGAAACGGACAGGGGGAGAGATTCACCCCTCCACTTT.

This clone came up a few times. The V and J genes are TRBV24-1 and TRBJ1-5; D uncertain. The V end was cut by 1 base, the J end by 5 bases, with 8 bases between. The CDR3 covers 14 residues. CDR1 KGHDR and CDR2 SFDVKD come from the germline V gene. CDR3 bases: TGTGCCACCAGTGATTTACGCAGTGATCAGCCCCAGCATTTT. This sequence encodes CATSDLRSDQPQHF.

The chain links TRBV27 to TRBJ2-2; D ambiguous. The V and J ends lost 3 bases and 0 bases respectively, with 5 bases between them. CDR1 is MNHEY and CDR2 is SMNVEV in the germline V gene (reference sequence). The CDR3 runs to 14 residues. As DNA, the CDR3 is TGTGCCAGCAGTTTTCTATCGAACACCGGGGAGCTGTTTTTT. It translates to CASSFLSNTGELFF.

V gene TRBV4-3 combines with J gene TRBJ2-3; 9 bases map to TRBD2. CDR1 is LGHNA and CDR2 is YSLEER in the germline V gene. The CDR3 length is 18 residues. Unmatched junction bases numbered 9, after V lost 0 bases and J lost 2 bases. Written as DNA, the CDR3 is TGCGCCAGCAGCCAAGATCCGCCCCTAGCGGGACTCACAGATACGCAGTATTTT. It yields the protein CASSQDPPLAGLTDTQYF.

The chain carries TRBV5-1 and TRBJ1-1; D not resolved. Looked up from germline, CDR1 is SGHRS and CDR2 is YFSETQ. The germline V and J ends were trimmed by 5 bases and 2 bases, with 16 bases remaining between them. The CDR3 loop spans 15 amino acids. The CDR3 spells CASRVNSNINTEAFF. The DNA for the CDR3 is TGCGCCAGCAGAGTAAACAGTAACATTAACACTGAAGCTTTCTTT.

The rearrangement joins TRBV10-3 to TRBJ1-1, with 11 nucleotides matching TRBD1. CDR1 ENHRY and CDR2 SYGVKD come from the germline V gene. The ends lost 6 bases at V and 5 bases at J; junction bases unmatched: 11. CDR3 length: 16 amino acids. CDR3 loop: CAISPGQGGLRTEAFF. The CDR3 coding sequence is TGTGCCATCAGCCCGGGACAGGGGGGTTTAAGAACTGAAGCTTTCTTT.

The chain employs TRBV28 and TRBJ2-2; 12 nucleotides agree with TRBD2. Trimming at V came to 4 bases and at J to 3 bases, leaving 3 bases not matched to a gene. Germline V gene lookup returns CDR1 MDHEN and CDR2 SYDVKM. CDR3 length: 16 residues. This CDR3 reads CASSSGLAGHTGELFF. As DNA, the CDR3 is TGTGCCAGCAGTTCTGGACTAGCGGGACACACCGGGGAGCTGTTTTTT.

The J gene is TRBJ2-5, the V gene TRBV5-1, with a tentative D call TRBD2 (5 bases). The CDR3 has 15 residues. Germline CDR1 and CDR2: SGHRS and YFSETQ. V was pared by 2 bases and J by 5 bases, with 16 bases between. CDR3: CASSFNPGIRETQYF. As DNA, the CDR3 is TGCGCCAGCAGCTTTAATCCGGGAATAAGGGAGACCCAGTACTTC.

The chain combines TRBV5-8 with TRBJ2-2, with 8 bases lining up with TRBD1. V was clipped by 5 bases and J by 0 bases; unmatched bases: 3. The CDR3 contains 15 residues. Germline values: CDR1 SGHTS, CDR2 YDEGEE. Here the CDR3 reads CASRAGGANTGELFF. CDR3 in DNA: TGTGCCAGCAGGGCAGGGGGCGCGAACACCGGGGAGCTGTTTTTT.

This clone has more than one count but fewer than ten. This rearrangement joins TRBV10-3 to TRBJ1-5, with 7 bases identical to TRBD1. Trimming took 6 bases from V and 3 from J; bases not matched to a gene: 14. In germline, CDR1 is ENHRY, CDR2 SYGVKD. CDR3 length: 17 amino acids. Written as DNA, the CDR3 is TGTGCCATCAGCTCTCAGGAGACAGGGAGGTTCAATCAGCCCCAGCATTTT. Its translation is CAISSQETGRFNQPQHF.

V is TRBV28 and J is TRBJ2-7, with 8 bases aligning to TRBD1. CDR1 and CDR2 (germline): MDHEN, SYDVKM. The V and J ends lost 8 bases and 3 bases, in that order; junction bases with no gene match: 12. CDR3 length: 15 amino acids. CDR3 nucleotide sequence: TGTGCCAGCTCCCCCCCCGGCGGGACAGGCTACGAGCAGTACTTC. Translating gives CASSPPGGTGYEQYF.

This clone has only a few counts. The V gene is TRBV6-5, the J gene TRBJ2-5, with TRBD1 matching 7 bases. Germline-derived CDR1 and CDR2 are MNHEY and SVGAGI. V shed 0 bases and J 4 bases; nucleotides not matched to a gene: 8. The CDR3 extends over 16 amino acids. The CDR3 spells CASSYSTVGGVETQYF. The CDR3 nucleotides are TGTGCCAGCAGTTACTCGACCGTAGGGGGCGTAGAGACCCAGTACTTC.

This clone was counted between two and nine times. This CDR3 reads CASSYSTGMNTEAFF. In nucleotides, the CDR3 is TGTGCCAGCAGTTACTCGACAGGAATGAACACTGAAGCTTTCTTT. This sequence joins TRBV6-5 and TRBJ1-1; the D gene is possibly TRBD1 (6 bases). From germline, CDR1 is MNHEY and CDR2 SVGAGI. There are 15 residues in the CDR3. Between the trimmed V and J ends, which lost 0 bases and 0 bases, there was a span of 8 bases.

The chain links TRBV21-1 to TRBJ2-7; TRBD2, the D gene given by the table, was not confirmed from the DNA. TRBV21-1 is a pseudogene segment. The CDR3 runs 18 residues. For the CDR3, the DNA is TGTGCCAGCAGCAAAAAGGGGGCTAGCGGGAGGGGGCACCACGAGCAGTACTTC. Encoded protein: CASSKKGASGRGHHEQYF.

A single count supports this clone. The V call is TRBV28, the J call TRBJ1-4, with 7 positions matching TRBD1. Germline CDR1 is MDHEN and CDR2 is SYDVKM. V lost 5 bases, J lost 5 bases, and 8 bases stayed unmatched. CDR3 length: 15 residues. In DNA, the CDR3 is TGTGCCAGCAGTCGTACAGGGGCCCAAAATGAAAAACTGTTTTTT. Amino acid sequence: CASSRTGAQNEKLFF.

The gene calls are TRBV5-5 and TRBJ2-2; D gene unclear. V dropped 0 bases and J dropped 9 bases, with 12 bases sitting between them. CDR1 and CDR2 from the germline V gene are SGHKS and YYEKEE (reference sequence). This CDR3 has 14 residues. The CDR3 region has the DNA TGTGCCAGCAGCTTGGGCCTAGAAAACCGGGAGCTGTTTTTT. Protein: CASSLGLENRELFF.

This clone was counted only a few times. The J gene is TRBJ2-7, the V gene TRBV27, with D perhaps matching TRBD2 (5 bases). This CDR3 is 11 amino acids long. V lost 5 bases, J lost 3 bases, and 5 bases lay in between. Looked up from germline, CDR1 is MNHEY and CDR2 is SMNVEV (reference sequence). Written as DNA, the CDR3 is TGTGCCAGCAGTACTAGCTACGAGCAGTACTTC. This codes for CASSTSYEQYF.

The rearrangement links TRBV5-4 to TRBJ2-4, with D maybe TRBD2 (5 bases). Per germline, CDR1 SGHNT and CDR2 YYREEE (reference sequence). CDR3 size: 13 residues. Trimming cost V 0 bases and J 9 bases, with 10 bases left between them. CDR3 sequence: CASSLERSRIQYF. CDR3 nucleotide sequence: TGTGCCAGCAGCTTGGAGCGGTCGCGCATTCAGTACTTC.

The V gene is TRBV7-2, the J gene TRBJ1-1; D is possibly TRBD1 (6 bases). CDR1 is SGHTA, CDR2 FQGNSA, per germline. The CDR3 extends over 14 amino acids. The V and J ends lost 4 bases and 1 base respectively, with 10 bases between them. The CDR3 sequence: CASSWLGQNTEAFF. CDR3 bases: TGTGCCAGCAGCTGGTTGGGACAGAACACTGAAGCTTTCTTT.

The rearrangement links TRBV11-2 to TRBJ1-1; D is unclear. CDR1 is SGHAT, CDR2 FQNNGV, per germline. The ends were cut back, 5 bases at V and 7 bases at J, with 14 bases in the middle. The CDR3 is 13 residues long. CDR3 sequence reads: CASSQTPRNEAFF. CDR3 DNA sequence: TGTGCCAGCAGCCAGACACCTCGGAATGAAGCTTTCTTT.

V usage is TRBV19 and J usage is TRBJ2-1; TRBD2 matches at 9 bases. V lost 8 bases and J lost 9; bases outside the gene matches: 14. Germline V lookup: CDR1 LNHDA, CDR2 SQIVND (reference sequence). The CDR3 is 15 amino acids. CDR3 DNA: TGTGCCAGTGTGAAAGCGGGAGGCACTCATGGTGAGCAGTTCTTC. This gives the protein CASVKAGGTHGEQFF. The full variable domain, with the rest looked up from reference TRBV19 and TRBJ2-1, is DGGITQSPKYLFRKEGQNVTLSCEQNLNHDAMYWYRQDPGQGLRLIYYSQIVNDFQKGDIAEGYSVSREKKESFPLTVTSAQKNPTAFYLCASVKAGGTHGEQFFGPGTRLTVL.

In its sample, this clone was seen many times. The chain is built from TRBV5-4 and TRBJ2-2; 8 positions match TRBD2. The J segment lost 0 bases and the V segment lost 6 bases, leaving 10 bases of the junction unmatched. CDR1 and CDR2 (germline): SGHNT, YYREEE (reference sequence). The CDR3 contains 17 residues. The DNA for the CDR3 is TGTGCCAGCACCACCGGGCGGGGGGCTTCGAACACCGGGGAGCTGTTTTTT. Protein product: CASTTGRGASNTGELFF.

This chain joins TRBV18 and TRBJ2-7; D gene ambiguous. V gave up 3 bases and J gave up 4 bases, with 10 bases separating them. Looked up from germline, CDR1 is KGHSH and CDR2 is LQKENI. The CDR3 runs 13 residues. CDR3 sequence: CASSPGIEYEQYF. The CDR3 bases are TGTGCCAGCTCACCTGGTATCGAGTACGAGCAGTACTTC.

The chain carries TRBV10-1 and TRBJ1-2; the D is unclear. This CDR3 is 13 amino acids long. CDR1 and CDR2 (germline): WNHNN, SYGVQD (reference sequence). Trimming took off 2 bases at V and 9 bases at J, with 13 bases between the two ends. DNA for the CDR3: TGCGCCAGCAGTGAGAATACAGAGGGTCGCTACACCTTC. As protein: CASSENTEGRYTF.

V usage is TRBV7-3 and J usage is TRBJ2-7; 7 bases are a match to TRBD2. The CDR3 sequence is 15 residues long. The V gene's germline CDR1 is SGHTA and CDR2 FQGTGA. The V segment lost 6 bases and the J segment 5 bases; nucleotides outside the gene matches: 13. CDR3: CASSSAGLPIHEQYF. The CDR3 coding sequence is TGTGCCAGCAGTTCAGCGGGACTCCCGATCCACGAGCAGTACTTC.

The genes are TRBV6-5 and TRBJ1-2; TRBD1 agrees at 7 bases. Germline CDR1 is MNHEY and CDR2 is SVGAGI. The CDR3 runs 16 residues. V lost 4 bases, J lost 4 bases, and 12 bases stayed unmatched. The CDR3 sequence is CASSSPGTVDPYGYTF. The CDR3 DNA follows: TGTGCCAGCAGTTCCCCGGGGACAGTAGACCCCTATGGCTACACCTTC.